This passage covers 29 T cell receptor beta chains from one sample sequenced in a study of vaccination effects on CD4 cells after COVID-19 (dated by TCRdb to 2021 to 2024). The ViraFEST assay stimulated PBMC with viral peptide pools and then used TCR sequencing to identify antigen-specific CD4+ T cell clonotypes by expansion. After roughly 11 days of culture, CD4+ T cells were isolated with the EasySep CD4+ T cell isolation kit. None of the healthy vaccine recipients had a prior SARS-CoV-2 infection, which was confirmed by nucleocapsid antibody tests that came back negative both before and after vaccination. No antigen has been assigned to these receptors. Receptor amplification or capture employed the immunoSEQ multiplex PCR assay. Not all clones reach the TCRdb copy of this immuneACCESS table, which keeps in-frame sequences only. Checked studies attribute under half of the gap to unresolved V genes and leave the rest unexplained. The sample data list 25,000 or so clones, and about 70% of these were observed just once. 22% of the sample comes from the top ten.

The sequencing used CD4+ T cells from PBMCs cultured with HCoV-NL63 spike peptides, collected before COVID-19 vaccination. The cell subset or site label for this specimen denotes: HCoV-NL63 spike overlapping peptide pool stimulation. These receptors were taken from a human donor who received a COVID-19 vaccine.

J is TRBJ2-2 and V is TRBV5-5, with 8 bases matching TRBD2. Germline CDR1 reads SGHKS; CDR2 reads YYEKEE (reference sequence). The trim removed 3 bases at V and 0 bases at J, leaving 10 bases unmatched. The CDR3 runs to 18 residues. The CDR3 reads CASSSSGSWATNTGELFF. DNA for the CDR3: TGTGCCAGCAGCTCCAGCGGGAGCTGGGCGACGAACACCGGGGAGCTGTTTTTT.

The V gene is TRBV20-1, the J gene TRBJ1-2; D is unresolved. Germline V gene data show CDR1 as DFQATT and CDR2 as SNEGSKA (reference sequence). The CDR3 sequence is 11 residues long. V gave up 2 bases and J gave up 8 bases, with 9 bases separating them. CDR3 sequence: CSARLINGYTF. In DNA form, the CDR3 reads TGCAGTGCTAGACTCATCAACGGCTACACCTTC.

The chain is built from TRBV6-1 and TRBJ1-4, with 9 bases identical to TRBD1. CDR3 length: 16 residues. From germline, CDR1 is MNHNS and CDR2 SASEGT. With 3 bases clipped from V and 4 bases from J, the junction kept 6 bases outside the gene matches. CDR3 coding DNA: TGTGCCAGCAGTGACACCCCGACAGGGGGTAATGAAAAACTGTTTTTT. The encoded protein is CASSDTPTGGNEKLFF.

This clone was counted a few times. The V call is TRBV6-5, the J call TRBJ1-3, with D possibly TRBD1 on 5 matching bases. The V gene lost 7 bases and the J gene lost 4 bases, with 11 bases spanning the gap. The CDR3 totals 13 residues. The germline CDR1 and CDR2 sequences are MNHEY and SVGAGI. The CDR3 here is CASTLGGGNTIYF. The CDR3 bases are TGTGCCAGCACCTTGGGGGGAGGAAACACCATATATTTT.

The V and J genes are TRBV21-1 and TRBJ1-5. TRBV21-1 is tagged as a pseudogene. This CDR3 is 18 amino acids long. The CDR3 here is CASSNRGIEVDGNQPQHF. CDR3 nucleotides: TGTGCCAGCAGCAATCGGGGTATAGAGGTCGACGGCAATCAGCCCCAGCATTTT.

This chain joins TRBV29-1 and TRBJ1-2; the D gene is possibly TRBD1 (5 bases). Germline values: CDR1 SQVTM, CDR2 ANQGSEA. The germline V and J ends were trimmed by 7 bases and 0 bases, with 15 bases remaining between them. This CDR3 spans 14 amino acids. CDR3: CSDRDRMPNYGYTF. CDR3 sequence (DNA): TGCAGCGATAGAGACAGAATGCCTAACTATGGCTACACCTTC.

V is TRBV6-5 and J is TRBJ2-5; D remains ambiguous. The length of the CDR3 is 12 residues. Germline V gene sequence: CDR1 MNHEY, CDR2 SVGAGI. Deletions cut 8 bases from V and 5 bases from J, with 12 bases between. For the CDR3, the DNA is TGTGCCAGCGGGATCCGAGGCGAGACCCAGTACTTC. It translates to CASGIRGETQYF.

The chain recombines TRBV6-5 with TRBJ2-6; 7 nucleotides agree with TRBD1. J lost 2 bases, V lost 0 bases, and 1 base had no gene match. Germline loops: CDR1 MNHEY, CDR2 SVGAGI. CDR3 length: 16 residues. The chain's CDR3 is CASSYSTGTGANVLTF. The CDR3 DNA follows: TGTGCCAGCAGTTACTCGACAGGGACTGGGGCCAACGTCCTGACTTTC.

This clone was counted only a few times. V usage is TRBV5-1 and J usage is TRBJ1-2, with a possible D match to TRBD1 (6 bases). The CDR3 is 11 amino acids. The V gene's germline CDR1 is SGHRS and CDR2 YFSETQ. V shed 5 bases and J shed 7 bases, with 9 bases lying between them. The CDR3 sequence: CASSLQGGYTF. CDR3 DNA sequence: TGCGCCAGCAGTTTACAGGGTGGCTACACCTTC.

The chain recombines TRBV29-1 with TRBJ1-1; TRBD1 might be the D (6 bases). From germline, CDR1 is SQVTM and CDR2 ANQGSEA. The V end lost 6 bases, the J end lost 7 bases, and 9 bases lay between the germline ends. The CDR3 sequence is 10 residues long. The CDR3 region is CSVQTGEAFF. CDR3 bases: TGCAGCGTGCAGACAGGTGAAGCTTTCTTT.

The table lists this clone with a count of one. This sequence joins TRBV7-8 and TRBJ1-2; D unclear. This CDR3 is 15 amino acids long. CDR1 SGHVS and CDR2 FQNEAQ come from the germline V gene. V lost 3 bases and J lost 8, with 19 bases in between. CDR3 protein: CASSFSRRLSEGYTF. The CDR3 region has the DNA TGTGCCAGCAGCTTTTCCCGGCGGTTGAGTGAGGGCTACACCTTC.

The CDR3 reads CASRSGGMSNEQFF. For the CDR3, the DNA is TGTGCCAGCAGGAGCGGGGGGATGTCCAATGAGCAGTTCTTC. This chain connects TRBV21-1 to TRBJ2-1; the listed D gene, TRBD2, was not tested against the DNA. TRBV21-1 is a listed pseudogene. CDR3 size: 14 residues.

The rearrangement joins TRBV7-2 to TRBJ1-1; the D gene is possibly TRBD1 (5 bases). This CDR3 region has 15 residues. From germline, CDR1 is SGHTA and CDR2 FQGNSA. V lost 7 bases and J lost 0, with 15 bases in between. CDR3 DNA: TGTGCCAGCACTCGACCAGGGCTCATGAACACTGAAGCTTTCTTT. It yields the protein CASTRPGLMNTEAFF.

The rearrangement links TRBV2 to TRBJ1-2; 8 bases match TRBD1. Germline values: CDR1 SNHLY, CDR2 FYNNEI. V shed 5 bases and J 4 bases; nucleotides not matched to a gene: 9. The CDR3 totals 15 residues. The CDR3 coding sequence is TGTGCCAGCAGTCCAGGACAGGGCATCAGCTATGGCTACACCTTC. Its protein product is CASSPGQGISYGYTF.

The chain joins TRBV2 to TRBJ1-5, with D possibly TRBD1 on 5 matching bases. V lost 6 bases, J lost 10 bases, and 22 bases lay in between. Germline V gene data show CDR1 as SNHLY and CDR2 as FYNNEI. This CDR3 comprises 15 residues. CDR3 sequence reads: CASRGEGVKGAPQHF. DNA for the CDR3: TGTGCCAGCAGGGGGGAAGGGGTTAAGGGTGCTCCCCAGCATTTT. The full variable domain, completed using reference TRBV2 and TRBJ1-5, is EPEVTQTPSHQVTQMGQEVILRCVPISNHLYFYWYRQILGQKVEFLVSFYNNEISEKSEIFDDQFSVERPDGSNFTLKIRSTKLEDSAMYFCASRGEGVKGAPQHFGDGTRLSIL.

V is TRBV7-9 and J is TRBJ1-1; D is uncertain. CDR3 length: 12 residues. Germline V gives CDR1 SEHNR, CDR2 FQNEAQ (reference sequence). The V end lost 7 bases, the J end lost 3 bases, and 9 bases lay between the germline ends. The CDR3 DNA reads TGTGCCAGCACCGAAGGCCACACTGAAGCTTTCTTT. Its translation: CASTEGHTEAFF.

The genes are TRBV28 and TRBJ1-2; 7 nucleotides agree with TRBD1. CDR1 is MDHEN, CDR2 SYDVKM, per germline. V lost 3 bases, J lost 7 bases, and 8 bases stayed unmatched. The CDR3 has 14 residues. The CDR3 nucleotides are TGTGCCAGCAGTTTCGCCAGGGGGATAGGTGGCTACACCTTC. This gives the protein CASSFARGIGGYTF.

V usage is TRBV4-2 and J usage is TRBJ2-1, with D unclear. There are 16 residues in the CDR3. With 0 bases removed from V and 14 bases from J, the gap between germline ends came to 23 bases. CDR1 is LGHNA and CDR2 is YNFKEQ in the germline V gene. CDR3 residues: CASSQDFSRVGSAEFF. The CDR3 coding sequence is TGTGCCAGCAGCCAAGATTTTAGCAGAGTGGGCTCCGCGGAGTTCTTC.

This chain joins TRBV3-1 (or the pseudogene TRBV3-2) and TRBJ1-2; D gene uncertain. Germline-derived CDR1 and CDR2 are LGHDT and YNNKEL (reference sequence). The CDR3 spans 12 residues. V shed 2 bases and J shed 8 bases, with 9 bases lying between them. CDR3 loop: CASSQKGLGYTF. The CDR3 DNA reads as TGTGCCAGCAGCCAAAAAGGGTTGGGCTACACCTTC.

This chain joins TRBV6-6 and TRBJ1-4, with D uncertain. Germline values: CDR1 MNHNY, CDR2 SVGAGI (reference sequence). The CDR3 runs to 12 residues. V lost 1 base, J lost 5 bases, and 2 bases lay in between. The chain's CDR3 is CASSYWNEKLFF. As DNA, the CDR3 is TGTGCCAGCAGTTACTGGAATGAAAAACTGTTTTTT.

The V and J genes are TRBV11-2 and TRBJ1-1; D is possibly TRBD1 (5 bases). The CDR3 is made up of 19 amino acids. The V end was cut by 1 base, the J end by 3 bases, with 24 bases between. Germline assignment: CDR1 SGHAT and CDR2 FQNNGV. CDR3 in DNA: TGTGCCAGCAGCTTAGGGTGGGTGTTTCGGAGGGGCCAGGACACTGAAGCTTTCTTT. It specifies CASSLGWVFRRGQDTEAFF.

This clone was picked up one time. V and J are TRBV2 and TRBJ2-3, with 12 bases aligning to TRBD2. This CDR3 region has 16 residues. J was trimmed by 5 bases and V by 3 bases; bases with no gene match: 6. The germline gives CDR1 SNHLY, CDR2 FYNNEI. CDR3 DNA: TGTGCCAGCAGTGAGGGGCTAGCGGGAGGGGTAGATACGCAGTATTTT. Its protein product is CASSEGLAGGVDTQYF. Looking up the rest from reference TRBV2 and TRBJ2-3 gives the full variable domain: EPEVTQTPSHQVTQMGQEVILRCVPISNHLYFYWYRQILGQKVEFLVSFYNNEISEKSEIFDDQFSVERPDGSNFTLKIRSTKLEDSAMYFCASSEGLAGGVDTQYFGPGTRLTVL.

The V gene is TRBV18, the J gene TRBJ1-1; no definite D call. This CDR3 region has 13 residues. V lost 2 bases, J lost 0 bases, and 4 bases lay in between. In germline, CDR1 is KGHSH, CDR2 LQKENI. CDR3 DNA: TGTGCCAGCTCACCAGGCGTGAACACTGAAGCTTTCTTT. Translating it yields CASSPGVNTEAFF.

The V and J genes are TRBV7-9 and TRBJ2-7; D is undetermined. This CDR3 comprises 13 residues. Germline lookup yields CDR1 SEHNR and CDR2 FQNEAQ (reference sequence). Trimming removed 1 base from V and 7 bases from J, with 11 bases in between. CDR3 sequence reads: CASSLDGLGEQYF. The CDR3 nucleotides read TGTGCCAGCAGCTTAGATGGGCTCGGAGAGCAGTACTTC.

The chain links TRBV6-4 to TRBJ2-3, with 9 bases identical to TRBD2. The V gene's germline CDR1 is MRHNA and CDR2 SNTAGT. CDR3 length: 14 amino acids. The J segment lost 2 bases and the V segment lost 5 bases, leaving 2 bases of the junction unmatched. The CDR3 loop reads CASSSGGLTDTQYF. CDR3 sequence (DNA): TGTGCCAGCAGTAGCGGGGGGCTCACAGATACGCAGTATTTT.

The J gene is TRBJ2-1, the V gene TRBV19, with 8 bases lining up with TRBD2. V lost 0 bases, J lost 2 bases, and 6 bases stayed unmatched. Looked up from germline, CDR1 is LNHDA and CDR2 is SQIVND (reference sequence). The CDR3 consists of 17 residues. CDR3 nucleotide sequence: TGTGCCAGTAGTATAGATGGTAGCGGGACCCCCTACAATGAGCAGTTCTTC. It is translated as CASSIDGSGTPYNEQFF.

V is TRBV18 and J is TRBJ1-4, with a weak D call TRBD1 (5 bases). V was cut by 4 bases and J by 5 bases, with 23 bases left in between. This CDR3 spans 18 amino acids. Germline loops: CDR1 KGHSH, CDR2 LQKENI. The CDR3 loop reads CASSRSGLDQGHNEKLFF. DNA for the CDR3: TGTGCCAGCTCACGGTCGGGGTTGGATCAAGGACACAATGAAAAACTGTTTTTT.

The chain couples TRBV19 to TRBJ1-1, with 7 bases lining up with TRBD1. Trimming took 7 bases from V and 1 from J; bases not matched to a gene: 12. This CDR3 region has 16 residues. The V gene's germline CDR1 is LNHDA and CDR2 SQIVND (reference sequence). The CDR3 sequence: CASKGGGWEPNTEAFF. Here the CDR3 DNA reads TGTGCCAGTAAAGGGGGCGGCTGGGAACCGAACACTGAAGCTTTCTTT.

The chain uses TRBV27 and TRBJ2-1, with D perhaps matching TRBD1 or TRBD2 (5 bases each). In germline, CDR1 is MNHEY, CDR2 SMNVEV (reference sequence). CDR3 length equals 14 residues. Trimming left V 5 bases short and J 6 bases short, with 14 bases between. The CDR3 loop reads CASSPGTLINEQFF. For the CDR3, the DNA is TGTGCCAGCAGTCCCGGGACCCTAATCAATGAGCAGTTCTTC.